Each of the 16 T cell receptor beta chains below was sequenced from the same sample in a study of blood T cell repertoires in COVID-19. Measured with immunoSEQ multiplex PCR; TCRdb has only the in-frame clones, and not every one. The sample records 210,000 or so clones, 81% being singletons. Sample: PBMCs or T cells enriched from blood (not recorded which). These receptors all come from a woman between 50 and 59 years old with acute COVID-19.

The chain is built from TRBV28 and TRBJ2-7; TRBD2 matches 9 bases. Germline-derived CDR1 and CDR2 are MDHEN and SYDVKM. The CDR3 is made up of 15 amino acids. J gave up 3 bases and V 5 bases, and 8 bases lay outside the gene matches. CDR3 in DNA: TGTGCCAGCAGTGCTCAGCGGGGGGTAAACTACGAGCAGTACTTC. This codes for CASSAQRGVNYEQYF. The full variable domain, completed using reference TRBV28 and TRBJ2-7, is DVKVTQSSRYLVKRTGEKVFLECVQDMDHENMFWYRQDPGLGLRLIYFSYDVKMKEKGDIPEGYSVSREKKERFSLILESASTNQTSMYLCASSAQRGVNYEQYFGPGTRLTVT.

V and J are TRBV6-6 and TRBJ1-4; a possible D gene is TRBD1 (5 bases). The CDR3 is made up of 15 amino acids. Per germline, CDR1 MNHNY and CDR2 SVGAGI (reference sequence). Trimming left V 0 bases short and J 5 bases short, with 10 bases between. Here the CDR3 DNA reads TGTGCCAGCAGTTACTCAAAACAGGAAAATGAAAAACTGTTTTTT. Its protein is CASSYSKQENEKLFF.

The chain carries TRBV19 and TRBJ1-5, with D unresolved. The germline V and J ends were trimmed by 3 bases and 6 bases, with 9 bases remaining between them. Germline V lookup: CDR1 LNHDA, CDR2 SQIVND (reference sequence). This CDR3 spans 13 amino acids. CDR3 sequence: CASSISGIQPQHF. CDR3 coding DNA: TGTGCCAGTAGTATCTCGGGGATTCAGCCCCAGCATTTT.

This CDR3 is CASSVGLVAGELFF. Here the CDR3 DNA reads TGTGCCAGCAGCGTAGGGCTAGTTGCCGGGGAGCTGTTTTTT. The chain links TRBV9 to TRBJ2-2; D gene unclear. The V gene lost 0 bases and the J gene lost 6 bases, with 9 bases spanning the gap. The CDR3 has 14 amino acids. CDR1 and CDR2 (germline): SGDLS, YYNGEE.

The chain links TRBV2 to TRBJ1-6; 9 positions match TRBD1. V shed 4 bases and J 5 bases; nucleotides not matched to a gene: 9. There are 17 residues in the CDR3. Germline V CDR1 and CDR2: SNHLY, FYNNEI. CDR3: CASSALTGGANNSPLHF. The CDR3 DNA is TGTGCCAGCAGTGCCCTAACAGGGGGCGCCAATAATTCACCCCTCCACTTT.

This chain joins TRBV3-1 (or the pseudogene TRBV3-2) and TRBJ2-7, with unresolved D. V lost 1 base and J 2 bases, leaving 3 bases between the germline ends. This CDR3 is built from 12 residues. From germline, CDR1 is LGHDT and CDR2 YNNKEL (reference sequence). The CDR3 reads CASSQATYEQYF. For the CDR3, the DNA is TGTGCCAGCAGCCAAGCCACCTACGAGCAGTACTTC.

The chain employs TRBV7-9 and TRBJ2-5; D may be TRBD1 (6 bases). The CDR3 has 16 amino acids. Trimming cost V 1 base and J 5 bases, with 17 bases left between them. Germline CDR1 and CDR2: SEHNR and FQNEAQ (reference sequence). The CDR3 nucleotides read TGTGCCAGCAGCTTAGGTATGGGGGCCTCGGTGGAGACCCAGTACTTC. It translates to CASSLGMGASVETQYF.

This clone has only a few counts. The rearrangement links TRBV28 to TRBJ1-1; D call uncertain. Trimming left V 7 bases short and J 2 bases short, with 8 bases between. CDR1 MDHEN and CDR2 SYDVKM come from the germline V gene. The CDR3 is 12 amino acids. The CDR3 reads CASIATNTEAFF. The CDR3 coding sequence is TGTGCCAGCATAGCCACAAACACTGAAGCTTTCTTT.

The V call is TRBV7-2, the J call TRBJ2-3, with D hard to call. V was pared by 4 bases and J by 5 bases, with 7 bases between. CDR1 is SGHTA and CDR2 is FQGNSA in the germline V gene. The CDR3 contains 12 residues. The CDR3 sequence: CASSSQLDTQYF. In nucleotides, the CDR3 is TGTGCCAGCAGCTCCCAATTAGATACGCAGTATTTT.

The chain couples TRBV12-3 or TRBV12-4 to TRBJ1-1; D not certain. CDR3 length: 12 amino acids. Trimming stripped 6 bases from V and 4 bases from J, with 9 bases between. The CDR3 here is CASREPGTEAFF. The CDR3 DNA is TGTGCCAGCAGAGAACCGGGCACTGAAGCTTTCTTT.

The rearrangement links TRBV29-1 to TRBJ2-5; 7 bases match TRBD1. This CDR3 region has 12 residues. J gave up 3 bases and V 6 bases, and 4 bases lay outside the gene matches. Germline CDR1 and CDR2: SQVTM and ANQGSEA. The CDR3 protein is CSVRDRKETQYF. The CDR3 DNA sequence: TGCAGCGTCCGGGACAGAAAAGAGACCCAGTACTTC.

The chain recombines TRBV3-1 (or the pseudogene TRBV3-2) with TRBJ1-2, with D perhaps TRBD1 (6 bases). This CDR3 region has 14 residues. Germline V gene lookup returns CDR1 LGHDT and CDR2 YNNKEL (reference sequence). Between the trimmed V and J ends, which lost 6 bases and 5 bases, there was a span of 16 bases. The CDR3 here is CASSHNRAGYGYTF. The CDR3 DNA reads as TGTGCCAGCAGTCATAACAGGGCCGGGTATGGCTACACCTTC.

The rearrangement joins TRBV30 to TRBJ2-7; 8 bases are a match to TRBD2. Losses at the gene ends were 4 bases for V and 3 bases for J; bases not matched to a gene: 11. CDR1 GTSNPN and CDR2 SVGIG come from the germline V gene (reference sequence). The length of the CDR3 is 15 residues. CDR3 protein: CAWTSPGGNYYEQYF. Here the CDR3 DNA reads TGTGCCTGGACTTCTCCGGGGGGGAACTACTACGAGCAGTACTTC.

The rearrangement uses TRBV27 and TRBJ1-1, with a weak D call TRBD1 (5 bases). Germline-derived CDR1 and CDR2 are MNHEY and SMNVEV (reference sequence). The CDR3 consists of 16 residues. V lost 2 bases and J 1 base, leaving 14 bases between the germline ends. The CDR3 sequence: CASSLRQQSRNTEAFF. CDR3 DNA sequence: TGTGCCAGCAGTTTACGACAGCAATCGAGGAACACTGAAGCTTTCTTT.

This clone appeared a single time. V gene TRBV28 combines with J gene TRBJ1-2, with D hard to call. Trimming stripped 2 bases from V and 7 bases from J, with 8 bases between. Germline V gene lookup returns CDR1 MDHEN and CDR2 SYDVKM. This CDR3 spans 12 amino acids. CDR3 nucleotides: TGTGCCAGCAGTTTAAAAGTGCGTGGCTACACCTTC. Translating gives CASSLKVRGYTF.

This rearrangement joins TRBV10-3 to TRBJ2-7; TRBD2 matches at 7 bases. The CDR3 covers 14 residues. V was clipped by 0 bases and J by 8 bases; unmatched bases: 7. Germline V gene sequence: CDR1 ENHRY, CDR2 SYGVKD. The chain's CDR3 is CAISESTAGEQQYF. DNA of the CDR3: TGTGCCATCAGTGAGTCGACCGCGGGAGAGCAGCAGTACTTC.